This TCR beta chain was retrieved from a study of blood T cell repertoires in COVID-19. On the study more broadly: COVID-19 samples collected from the United States, Italy and Spain covered acute and convalescent phases.

Some clones are missing from TCRdb's copy, which holds only in-frame ones; the method was immunoSEQ multiplex PCR. This table has fewer than 200,000 clones, roughly 78% appearing once. The receptor's source is a man between 65 and 85 years old with active or convalescent COVID-19. What was sequenced was peripheral blood.

CDR3 protein: CASSPPRSGDTGELFF. In DNA, the CDR3 is TGCGCCAGCAGCCCTCCCCGATCGGGGGACACCGGGGAGCTGTTTTTT. J is TRBJ2-2 and V is TRBV5-1, with D perhaps matching TRBD2 (6 bases). CDR3 length: 16 amino acids. Per germline, CDR1 SGHRS and CDR2 YFSETQ. V was trimmed by 4 bases and J by 3 bases, leaving 16 bases between them. Based on the CDR3 plus reference TRBV5-1 and TRBJ2-2, the full variable domain is KAGVTQTPRYLIKTRGQQVTLSCSPISGHRSVSWYQQTPGQGLQFLFEYFSETQRNKGNFPGRFSGRQFSNSRSEMNVSTLELGDSALYLCASSPPRSGDTGELFFGEGSRLTVL.